These T cell receptor beta chains were read from a single sample in a study of T-cell reconstitution after alpha-beta-depleted transplantation in children. TCRdb analysed the PCR reads with MiXCR anew, one entry per CDR3 protein. Seen here are about 270,000 distinct CDR3 sequences, approximately 9.8% observed once, and the top ten hold 10%. The sequenced sample was PBMCs from the stem cell graft donor, obtained from the stem cell graft. Every receptor here comes from a human donor who donated a stem cell graft to a child with SCID. Each CDR3 is given with its conserved first and last residue. A D gene is named only where the DNA matches it firmly. Clone size is given for some rows only: seen once, a few or many times, or a class if the clone is expanded.

length,V,D,J,size,DNA,CDR3
15,TRBV3-1,TRBD2,TRBJ2-1,many,TGTGCCAGCAGCCAAGTCGCGGGGGGAGGAAATGAGCAGTTCTTC,CASSQVAGGGNEQFF
22,TRBV5-1,.,TRBJ2-6,.,TGCGCCAGCAGCTCTCCTAAATTCCCCGGGCCCAGGTTCTCTCTGGGGGCCAACGTCCTGACTTTC,CASSSPKFPGPRFSLGANVLTF
11,TRBV12-3/TRBV12-4,.,TRBJ1-1,many,TGTGCCAGCAGGGGGAACACTGAAGCTTTCTTT,CASRGNTEAFF
14,TRBV7-3,.,TRBJ1-2,.,TGTGCCAGCAGCTTAACACGAGGGAAGGCTGGCTACACCTTC,CASSLTRGKAGYTF
15,TRBV27,TRBD2,TRBJ2-1,many,TGTGCCAGCAGACTAGCGGGTCCGTCCTACAATGAGCAGTTCTTC,CASRLAGPSYNEQFF
16,TRBV5-1,TRBD2,TRBJ2-3,.,TGCGCCAGCAGCTCCCGGACTAGCGGGGGGTTGGATACGCAGTATTTT,CASSSRTSGGLDTQYF
15,TRBV20-1,TRBD1,TRBJ2-5,.,TGCAGTGCTAAAGATTGGGGGACAGGGCAAGAGACCCAGTACTTC,CSAKDWGTGQETQYF
17,TRBV15,.,TRBJ1-4,few,TGTGCCACCAGCAGAGTGTCAGCTTCTGATGTTGGAGAAAAACTGTTTTTT,CATSRVSASDVGEKLFF
13,TRBV7-2,.,TRBJ2-5,few,TGTGCCAGCAGCCGTAGCCCAGGAGAGACCCAGTACTTC,CASSRSPGETQYF
13,TRBV12-3/TRBV12-4,.,TRBJ2-3,.,TGTGCCAGCAGTCTATACAGGGTAGATACGCAGTATTTT,CASSLYRVDTQYF
14,TRBV11-1,.,TRBJ2-3,many,TGTGCCAGCAGCTTATCAATGGGGGGCAATACGCAGTATTTT,CASSLSMGGNTQYF
14,TRBV20-1,TRBD1,TRBJ2-7,.,TGCAGTGCACAGAGACAGGGGAGGAACTACGAGCAGTACTTC,CSAQRQGRNYEQYF
15,TRBV19,.,TRBJ1-1,few,TGTGCCAGTAGTAATTTAGGGAGCTCATACACTGAAGCTTTCTTT,CASSNLGSSYTEAFF
12,TRBV2,.,TRBJ2-3,few,TGTGCCAGCAGCGGCCCGCAGGGGACGCAGTATTTT,CASSGPQGTQYF
14,TRBV7-3,.,TRBJ2-2,.,TGTGCCAGCAGCTTAAAACACCGCACCGGGGAGCTGTTTTTT,CASSLKHRTGELFF
14,TRBV12-3/TRBV12-4,.,TRBJ2-7,few,TGTGCCAGCAGTTTACACTCACACAGCTACGAGCAGTACTTC,CASSLHSHSYEQYF
16,TRBV28,.,TRBJ1-3,few,TGTGCCAGCAGCTCCTCCGCGGTGGGCTCTGGAAACACCATATATTTT,CASSSSAVGSGNTIYF
13,TRBV4-2,.,TRBJ1-4,few,TGTGCCAGCAGCCAAGATTGGGGTGAAAAACTGTTTTTT,CASSQDWGEKLFF
14,TRBV10-3,.,TRBJ1-4,many,TGTGCCATCAGTGATCTAGCAGGGCAAGAAAAACTGTTTTTT,CAISDLAGQEKLFF
15,TRBV7-2,.,TRBJ2-3,.,TGTGCCAGCACCTTGAGGGGGGCGAGCACAGATACGCAGTATTTT,CASTLRGASTDTQYF
13,TRBV6-1,.,TRBJ2-2,few,TGTGCCAGCAGTCCCCTAGCCTCCGGGGAGCTGTTTTTT,CASSPLASGELFF
12,TRBV20-1,.,TRBJ2-5,.,TGCAGTGTGGCAGGGGACCAAGAGACCCAGTACTTC,CSVAGDQETQYF
15,TRBV25-1,.,TRBJ2-5,.,TGTGCCAGCAGTGAAGGGTACTCGCACGGGGAGACCCAGTACTTC,CASSEGYSHGETQYF
14,TRBV19,.,TRBJ2-7,few,TGTGCCAGTAGGACAGCTCAGGGCTCCTACGAGCAGTACTTC,CASRTAQGSYEQYF
13,TRBV20-1,TRBD1,TRBJ2-3,.,TGCAGTGCTAGGAGTGGGACAGGAGATACGCAGTATTTT,CSARSGTGDTQYF
14,TRBV7-2,.,TRBJ2-2,many,TGTGCCAGCAGCCCGTCGGGTAGCACCGGGGAGCTGTTTTTT,CASSPSGSTGELFF
16,TRBV7-8,.,TRBJ2-2,.,TGTGCCAGCAGCTTAGGGTCCCTCGCGAACACCGGGGAGCTGTTTTTT,CASSLGSLANTGELFF
12,TRBV2,TRBD2,TRBJ2-3,.,TGTGCCACCGCGGGCCCAGCGGGGATGCAGTATTTT,CATAGPAGMQYF
17,TRBV5-1,.,TRBJ2-7,.,TGCGCCAGCAGCTTGACCCGAACCGTTACGCCCTCCTACGGGCAGTACTTC,CASSLTRTVTPSYGQYF
17,TRBV6-1,TRBD1,TRBJ1-5,few,TGTGCCAGCAGTGAAGCGCTGGCCGGACAGGGGCATCAGCCCCAGCATTTT,CASSEALAGQGHQPQHF
12,TRBV20-1,.,TRBJ2-3,few,TGCAGTGCTAGCGTTGGGGGTGATTCGCAGTATTTT,CSASVGGDSQYF
13,TRBV20-1,.,TRBJ2-1,many,TGCAGTGCTAGAGATTCTAGTAGAAGTGAGCAGTTCTTC,CSARDSSRSEQFF
14,TRBV29-1,.,TRBJ2-7,.,TGCAGCGTTGAGGGCGGAGGGGCGCCCTACGAGCAGTACTTC,CSVEGGGAPYEQYF
15,TRBV19,TRBD1,TRBJ2-7,many,TGTGCCAGTAGTACGGTACAGGGGGCGGCCTACGAGCAGTACTTC,CASSTVQGAAYEQYF
14,TRBV12-3/TRBV12-4,.,TRBJ1-1,.,TGTGCCAGCACCACCTTAGGGAGAGAGACTGAAGCTTTCTTT,CASTTLGRETEAFF
15,TRBV12-3/TRBV12-4,TRBD1,TRBJ1-1,few,TGTGCCAGCAGCTCACGACAGGGTTGGGGCACTGAAGCTTTCTTT,CASSSRQGWGTEAFF
14,TRBV5-1,.,TRBJ2-2,few,TGCGCCAGCAGCTTGGTAGGGGAAACCGGGGAGCTGTTTTTT,CASSLVGETGELFF
14,TRBV20-1,TRBD2,TRBJ2-5,many,TGCAGTGCTACCCGACTAGCCCCGGGGGGGACCCAGTACTTC,CSATRLAPGGTQYF
15,TRBV12-3/TRBV12-4,TRBD2,TRBJ2-7,.,TGTGCCAGTAGCCCCCTAGCGGGGGGTTCCTACGAGCAGTACTTC,CASSPLAGGSYEQYF
14,TRBV4-1,.,TRBJ2-7,.,TGCGCCAGCAGCCCCGCGGGACTCTCCTACGAGCAGTACTTC,CASSPAGLSYEQYF
16,TRBV7-7,.,TRBJ2-2,few,TGTGCTAGCAGCTTAGGCAGGGACCCTAGCACCGGGGAGCTGTTTTTT,CASSLGRDPSTGELFF